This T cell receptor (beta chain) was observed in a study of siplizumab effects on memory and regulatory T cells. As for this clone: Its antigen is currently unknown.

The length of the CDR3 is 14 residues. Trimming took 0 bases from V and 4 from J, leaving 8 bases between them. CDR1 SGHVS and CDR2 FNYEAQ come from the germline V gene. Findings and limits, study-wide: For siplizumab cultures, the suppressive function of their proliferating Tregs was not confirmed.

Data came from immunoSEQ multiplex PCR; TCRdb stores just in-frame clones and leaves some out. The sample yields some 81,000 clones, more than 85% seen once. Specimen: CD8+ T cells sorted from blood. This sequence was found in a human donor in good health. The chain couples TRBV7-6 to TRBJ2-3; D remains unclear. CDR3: CASSLAVASDTQYF. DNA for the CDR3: TGTGCCAGCAGCTTAGCGGTAGCTTCAGATACGCAGTATTTT. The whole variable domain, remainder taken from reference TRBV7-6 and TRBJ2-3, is GAGVSQSPRYKVTKRGQDVALRCDPISGHVSLYWYRQALGQGPEFLTYFNYEAQQDKSGLPNDRFSAERPEGSISTLTIQRTEQRDSAMYRCASSLAVASDTQYFGPGTRLTVL.